The rows below give T cell receptor beta chains drawn from one sample of a study of blood T cell repertoires in COVID-19. Sequenced by immunoSEQ multiplex PCR; TCRdb stores in-frame clones only, minus some. The top ten clones hold approximately 15% of a sample with 190,000 or so clones, roughly 80% of them seen once. Material for sequencing was peripheral blood. Receptors were obtained from a man in his forties or fifties who had recovered from COVID-19. The CDR3 runs from the conserved cysteine through the conserved F or W. A D gene is named only where the DNA matches it firmly. Expanded clones are given a class, and other clones once, few, many or no size at all.

d_gene,abundance,v_gene,len,j_gene,CDR3aa,CDR3nt
-,-,TRBV28,14,TRBJ1-2,CASSSPGGAQGYTF,TGTGCCAGCAGTTCCCCCGGAGGGGCTCAGGGCTACACCTTC
TRBD2,-,TRBV20-1,15,TRBJ2-3,CSASRGVGGADTQYF,TGCAGTGCTAGTCGTGGCGTGGGAGGGGCAGATACGCAGTATTTT
-,-,TRBV24-1,14,TRBJ2-1,CATSDSLEVGEQFF,TGTGCCACCAGTGATTCATTAGAGGTTGGGGAGCAGTTCTTC
-,-,TRBV6-2/TRBV6-3,15,TRBJ2-7,CASSYGRSGRNEQYF,TGTGCCAGCAGTTACGGCCGGTCAGGGAGGAACGAGCAGTACTTC
-,-,TRBV4-2,16,TRBJ1-5,CASSQDGAILNQPQHF,TGTGCCAGCAGCCAAGATGGGGCGATTTTAAATCAGCCCCAGCATTTT
TRBD1,-,TRBV29-1,13,TRBJ1-4,CSVRDSQNEKLFF,TGCAGCGTCCGGGACAGTCAAAATGAAAAACTGTTTTTT
-,-,TRBV19,13,TRBJ1-5,CASQITNNQPQHF,TGTGCCAGCCAGATTACCAACAATCAGCCCCAGCATTTT
-,-,TRBV18,12,TRBJ2-1,CASSHTINEQFF,TGTGCCAGCTCACATACTATCAATGAGCAGTTCTTC
-,-,TRBV19,15,TRBJ1-3,CASSMLGGLGNTIYF,TGTGCCAGTAGTATGCTCGGGGGTCTTGGAAACACCATATATTTT
-,once,TRBV12-5,12,TRBJ1-2,CASGAQGSGYTF,TGTGCTAGTGGTGCACAGGGCTCTGGCTACACCTTC
TRBD1,-,TRBV9,15,TRBJ2-7,CASSVTTGDSYEQYF,TGTGCCAGCAGCGTAACCACAGGGGACTCCTACGAGCAGTACTTC
-,-,TRBV24-1,14,TRBJ1-1,CATSDGQTHTEAFF,TGTGCCACCAGTGATGGACAGACCCACACTGAAGCTTTCTTT
TRBD1,-,TRBV7-3,15,TRBJ2-7,CASSQTPGQGVEQYF,TGTGCCAGCAGCCAAACACCGGGACAGGGGGTCGAGCAGTACTTC
TRBD2,-,TRBV12-3/TRBV12-4,11,TRBJ2-1,CASSYGTSKFF,TGTGCCAGCAGTTACGGGACTAGCAAGTTCTTC
-,once,TRBV3-1/TRBV3-2,15,TRBJ2-7,CASSPSGSGIYEQYF,TGTGCCAGCAGCCCCTCCGGGTCTGGTATTTACGAGCAGTACTTC
TRBD2,-,TRBV24-1,17,TRBJ2-3,CAASSGRPAVSTDTQYF,TGTGCCGCTAGCAGCGGGAGGCCAGCCGTTAGCACAGATACGCAGTATTTT
TRBD1,-,TRBV14,21,TRBJ1-5,CASSQDRGGQGCPTSNQPQHF,TGTGCCAGCAGCCAAGATCGAGGTGGACAGGGCTGTCCGACCAGCAATCAGCCCCAGCATTTT
-,-,TRBV5-1,16,TRBJ2-3,CASSFRDSATTDTQYF,TGCGCCAGCAGCTTCCGGGACTCGGCCACCACAGATACGCAGTATTTT
TRBD1,once,TRBV7-2,16,TRBJ1-5,CASSFYRGRSNQPQHF,TGTGCCAGCAGCTTCTACAGGGGGCGCAGCAATCAGCCCCAGCATTTT
TRBD2,-,TRBV12-5,14,TRBJ2-3,CASGSELATDTQYF,TGTGCTAGTGGTTCTGAACTAGCGACAGATACGCAGTATTTT
-,few,TRBV19,16,TRBJ1-2,CASSILGKGLNYGYTF,TGTGCCAGTAGTATATTAGGGAAGGGACTAAACTATGGCTACACCTTC
-,-,TRBV9,13,TRBJ1-2,CASSVYLTGGYTF,TGTGCCAGCAGCGTATACCTAACCGGTGGCTACACCTTC
TRBD1,-,TRBV7-3,15,TRBJ2-3,CASSPGQGAADTQYF,TGTGCCAGCAGCCCAGGACAGGGAGCAGCAGATACGCAGTATTTT
TRBD1,-,TRBV27,19,TRBJ1-5,CASSLFTPGQGGFNQPQHF,TGTGCCAGCAGTTTATTTACCCCGGGACAGGGAGGGTTTAATCAGCCCCAGCATTTT
-,-,TRBV2,14,TRBJ2-5,CASSRRAGKETQYF,TGTGCCAGCAGTCGAAGAGCGGGTAAAGAGACCCAGTACTTC
TRBD2,-,TRBV27,16,TRBJ2-7,CASSFLGLAGEGEQYF,TGTGCCAGCAGTTTTTTGGGACTAGCGGGAGAAGGCGAGCAGTACTTC